The 32 T cell receptor beta chains given below trace back to one sample, sequenced in a study of blood T cells in healthy people across ages. Primed by a sample-barcoded 5' primer and a J-beta primer mix, a second PCR proceeded for about 6 to 11 cycles. TCRdb ran MiXCR on the 5' RACE reads and lists one entry per CDR3 protein. The sample has approximately 900,000 distinct CDR3 sequences, approximately 49% seen once. Sequencing was done on a sample of blood. Source of these receptors: a man in his thirties or forties in good health.

The gene calls are TRBV7-2 and TRBJ2-3; D call uncertain. The V gene's germline CDR1 is SGHTA and CDR2 FQGNSA. Deletions cut 1 base from V and 1 base from J, with 12 bases between. The CDR3 is 16 amino acids. CDR3 protein: CASSLVWAAGTDTQYF. The DNA of the CDR3 is TGTGCCAGCAGCTTAGTGTGGGCTGCCGGCACAGATACGCAGTATTTT.

V is TRBV27 and J is TRBJ2-4; 10 positions agree with TRBD1. The J call may not be correct, given that the DNA end is closer to TRBJ2-7. Germline V CDR1 and CDR2: MNHEY, SMNVEV (reference sequence). CDR3 length equals 15 residues. The CDR3 DNA reads TGTGCCAGCAGTTTCGACAGGGGGCCCTCCTACGAGCAGTACTTC. It encodes CASSFDRGPSYEQYF.

A few counts support this clonotype. J is TRBJ1-2 and V is TRBV20-1; possible D gene TRBD1, 5 bases. Germline-derived CDR1 and CDR2 are DFQATT and SNEGSKA (reference sequence). The CDR3 length is 13 residues. V lost 5 bases and J lost 6, with 16 bases in between. In nucleotides, the CDR3 is TGCAGTGCTCCCGCGGCGGGGGTGGATGGCTACACCTTC. Protein: CSAPAAGVDGYTF.

The chain has TRBV12-3 or TRBV12-4 and TRBJ1-2, with D possibly TRBD1 on 5 matching bases. The CDR3 is 13 residues long. V was clipped by 6 bases and J by 2 bases, with 10 bases between them. CDR3 in amino acids: CASRAGLNYGYTF. The CDR3 DNA is TGTGCCAGCAGAGCGGGACTAAACTATGGCTACACCTTC.

V is TRBV5-8 and J is TRBJ2-1; D perhaps matches TRBD1 (5 bases). V shed 6 bases and J shed 9 bases, with 7 bases lying between them. The CDR3 is made up of 10 amino acids. Germline CDR1 and CDR2: SGHTS and YDEGEE. The CDR3 DNA follows: TGTGCCAGCAAAGGGGCTGAGCAGTTCTTC. This gives the protein CASKGAEQFF. Variable domain in full (rest from reference TRBV5-8 and TRBJ2-1): EAGVTQSPTHLIKTRGQQATLRCSPISGHTSVYWYQQALGLGLQFLLWYDEGEERNRGNFPPRFSGRQFPNYSSELNVNALELEDSALYLCASKGAEQFFGPGTRLTVL.

This clonotype has only a few counts. This chain joins TRBV29-1 and TRBJ2-1, with a tentative D call TRBD2 (6 bases). Trimming removed 3 bases from V and 10 bases from J, with 10 bases in between. The V gene's germline CDR1 is SQVTM and CDR2 ANQGSEA. This CDR3 is built from 11 residues. CDR3 nucleotide sequence: TGCAGCGTTGAGGGGGGTCGGGAGCAGTTCTTC. Protein sequence: CSVEGGREQFF.

This clonotype was found a few times. The chain links TRBV7-2 to TRBJ2-1; a weak D match, TRBD2 (5 bases). From germline, CDR1 is SGHTA and CDR2 FQGNSA. CDR3 length equals 15 residues. V shed 1 base and J shed 0 bases, with 7 bases lying between them. CDR3 in DNA: TGTGCCAGCAGCTTAGGAGCGGTCTCCTACAATGAGCAGTTCTTC. Translated: CASSLGAVSYNEQFF.

On this clonotype itself: A junction end diverges from the germline sequence, so it may reflect a read error. V is TRBV12-3 or TRBV12-4 and J is TRBJ2-1; D is unclear. The CDR3 has 15 amino acids. The DNA for the CDR3 is TGTACCAGCAGTGCACCGACAAGCTCCTACAATGAGCAGTTCTTC. As protein: CTSSAPTSSYNEQFF.

This sequence joins TRBV2 and TRBJ2-5, with no clear D. V was shortened by 3 bases and J by 0 bases, with 11 bases between the two germline ends. This CDR3 is built from 15 residues. Germline CDR1 is SNHLY and CDR2 is FYNNEI. The CDR3 protein is CASSEDSVYQETQYF. Here the CDR3 DNA reads TGTGCCAGCAGTGAGGATTCCGTGTACCAAGAGACCCAGTACTTC.

A few counts support this clonotype. The chain joins TRBV27 to TRBJ1-2; 8 bases align to TRBD1. This CDR3 contains 14 residues. V dropped 2 bases and J dropped 4; count of bases not matched to a gene: 3. CDR1 MNHEY and CDR2 SMNVEV come from the germline V gene (reference sequence). Written as DNA, the CDR3 is TGTGCCAGCAGTTTACAGGGGGCTGCCTATGGCTACACCTTC. Its translation is CASSLQGAAYGYTF.

This chain uses TRBV9 with TRBJ2-5; D may be TRBD2 (6 bases). Trimming removed 4 bases at V and 2 bases at J, with 15 bases between. Germline V gene data show CDR1 as SGDLS and CDR2 as YYNGEE. This CDR3 has 15 residues. The CDR3 region has the DNA TGTGCCAGCAGCTCCGAGACTAGTCAGCAAGAGACCCAGTACTTC. It translates to CASSSETSQQETQYF.

On this clonotype: The junction departs from germline at one end; a sequencing error may be responsible. The chain uses TRBV6-1 and TRBJ1-5; no definite D call. Germline V gene data show CDR1 as MNHNS and CDR2 as SASEGT. CDR3 length: 14 residues. The CDR3: CASREADGSQPQHF. CDR3 nucleotide sequence: TGTGCCAGCAGGGAAGCGGACGGGAGTCAGCCCCAGCATTTT.

The rearrangement uses TRBV27 and TRBJ2-1; either TRBD1 or TRBD2 may supply D (5 bases each). There are 15 residues in the CDR3. In germline, CDR1 is MNHEY, CDR2 SMNVEV (reference sequence). Deletions cut 2 bases from V and 4 bases from J, with 12 bases between. This CDR3 is CASSLEGTRYNEQFF. DNA for the CDR3: TGTGCCAGCAGTTTAGAGGGGACCCGTTACAATGAGCAGTTCTTC.

This clonotype was observed a few times. The chain uses TRBV5-1 and TRBJ1-2; D unclear. The germline gives CDR1 SGHRS, CDR2 YFSETQ. Trimming stripped 3 bases from V and 8 bases from J, with 17 bases between. The CDR3 runs to 14 residues. For the CDR3, the DNA is TGCGCCAGCAGCTCCCCCCCCGGGTCCAACGGCTACACCTTC. Its protein product is CASSSPPGSNGYTF.

V is TRBV19 and J is TRBJ2-1, with 9 bases that match TRBD2. V shed 11 bases and J 3 bases; nucleotides not matched to a gene: 14. The CDR3 runs 16 residues. Germline V lookup: CDR1 LNHDA, CDR2 SQIVND (reference sequence). In nucleotides, the CDR3 is TGTGCCGTAGAGGTCCCCAGCGGGGGGCACTACAATGAGCAGTTCTTC. Encoded protein: CAVEVPSGGHYNEQFF.

This clonotype was picked up a small number of times. The genes are TRBV20-1 and TRBJ2-5, with 8 bases that match TRBD1. V trimming: 1 base; J trimming: 1 base; junction bases outside the gene matches: 14. This CDR3 comprises 18 residues. Germline V gene sequence: CDR1 DFQATT, CDR2 SNEGSKA (reference sequence). CDR3 DNA sequence: TGCAGTGCTAGAGGCTCAGACAGGGGCGGATTGCCCCAAGAGACCCAGTACTTC. Its translation is CSARGSDRGGLPQETQYF.

Points on this clonotype: A clone one base away is much larger, so this may be a read error. The rearrangement joins TRBV29-1 to TRBJ1-1; 7 bases are a match to TRBD1. From germline, CDR1 is SQVTM and CDR2 ANQGSEA. The CDR3 runs 14 residues. For the CDR3, the DNA is TGCAGCGGCCACAGGGGACGCATGAACACTAAAGCTTTCTTT. This gives the protein CSGHRGRMNTKAFF.

This chain joins TRBV12-3 or TRBV12-4 and TRBJ2-3; D is unclear. The CDR3 has 14 amino acids. V lost 3 bases, J lost 3 bases, and 10 bases lay in between. CDR3 amino acids: CASSFGHGTDTQYF. In nucleotides, the CDR3 is TGTGCCAGCAGTTTTGGTCACGGGACAGATACGCAGTATTTT.

J is TRBJ2-3 and V is TRBV7-9, with 9 bases matching TRBD1. The length of the CDR3 is 15 residues. From germline, CDR1 is SEHNR and CDR2 FQNEAQ (reference sequence). The V and J ends lost 1 base and 5 bases, in that order; junction bases with no gene match: 4. CDR3 coding DNA: TGTGCCAGCAGCTTAGGACAGGGGGAAGGAGATACGCAGTATTTT. Translation gives CASSLGQGEGDTQYF.

This chain connects TRBV7-2 to TRBJ1-2; possibly TRBD1 for D (5 bases). Per germline, CDR1 SGHTA and CDR2 FQGNSA. V lost 5 bases and J lost 8, with 18 bases in between. The CDR3 loop spans 14 amino acids. Here the CDR3 DNA reads TGTGCCAGCAGCGCCCGGGAAAACAGGCGGGGCTACACCTTC. It is translated as CASSARENRRGYTF.

In this sample, this clonotype turned up a few times. This chain connects TRBV6-2 or TRBV6-3 to TRBJ1-5; perhaps TRBD1 as D (5 bases). Germline CDR1 and CDR2: MNHEY and SVGEGT. The CDR3 spans 13 residues. The V end was cut by 2 bases, the J end by 5 bases, with 7 bases between. CDR3 region: CASSYPGDQPQHF. In DNA, the CDR3 is TGTGCCAGCAGTTACCCGGGGGATCAGCCCCAGCATTTT.

This clonotype was detected a few times. The chain uses TRBV4-3 and TRBJ2-5, with 9 bases identical to TRBD1. With the DNA end fitting TRBJ2-7 better, the J assignment may be wrong. The CDR3 spans 14 residues. The germline V gene has CDR1 LGHNA and CDR2 YSLEER. CDR3 DNA: TGCGCCAGCAGAGTTTGGACAGGGGATGCCGAGCAGTACTTC. It codes for CASRVWTGDAEQYF.

This clonotype appeared a few times. This chain uses TRBV7-9 with TRBJ1-1; 7 bases are a match to TRBD1. Trimming removed 11 bases from V and 1 base from J; junction bases left unmatched: 4. The CDR3 runs 12 residues. Germline lookup yields CDR1 SEHNR and CDR2 FQNEAQ (reference sequence). This CDR3 reads CAGQVSNTEAFF. The CDR3 DNA sequence: TGTGCCGGACAGGTTTCGAACACTGAAGCTTTCTTT.

The chain joins TRBV11-2 to TRBJ2-5; 10 positions agree with TRBD2. Germline values: CDR1 SGHAT, CDR2 FQNNGV. With 3 bases clipped from V and 5 bases from J, the junction kept 6 bases outside the gene matches. This CDR3 is 15 amino acids long. The CDR3 reads CASSFGLAAWETQYF. The CDR3 nucleotides read TGTGCCAGCAGCTTTGGACTAGCGGCTTGGGAGACCCAGTACTTC.

This clonotype has a handful of counts. The chain uses TRBV11-2 and TRBJ2-3; 9 positions agree with TRBD1. The V and J ends lost 2 bases and 4 bases, in that order; junction bases with no gene match: 4. CDR1 SGHAT and CDR2 FQNNGV come from the germline V gene. The CDR3 has 15 residues. DNA of the CDR3: TGTGCCAGCAGCTTAATGGGACAGGGAGCAGATACGCAGTATTTT. Its protein is CASSLMGQGADTQYF.

The V and J genes are TRBV7-8 and TRBJ1-4, with D possibly TRBD1 on 5 matching bases. CDR3 length: 11 amino acids. Trimming took 5 bases from V and 15 from J, leaving 13 bases between them. The germline gives CDR1 SGHVS, CDR2 FQNEAQ. CDR3 in amino acids: CASSKSGQVFF. The CDR3 coding sequence is TGTGCCAGCAGCAAATCCGGACAAGTGTTTTTT.

The chain is built from TRBV29-1 and TRBJ2-3, with TRBD1 matching 7 bases. Germline trimming cut 7 bases from V and 5 bases from J; bases unmatched to any gene: 9. CDR1 and CDR2 (germline): SQVTM, ANQGSEA. The CDR3 covers 13 residues. The CDR3 loop is CSGLPTGIDTQYF. CDR3 nucleotides: TGCAGCGGTTTACCGACAGGGATAGATACGCAGTATTTT.

This clonotype came up a few times. This chain links TRBV24-1 with TRBJ2-2, with D possibly being TRBD1 (6 bases). Germline CDR1 reads KGHDR; CDR2 reads SFDVKD. The CDR3 spans 16 residues. V was pared by 2 bases and J by 1 base, with 10 bases between. CDR3 sequence reads: CATSDWGRGNTGELFF. The DNA for the CDR3 is TGTGCCACCAGTGATTGGGGGCGCGGGAACACCGGGGAGCTGTTTTTT.

This sequence joins TRBV5-4 and TRBJ2-5; 8 bases map to TRBD1. Germline V gene sequence: CDR1 SGHNT, CDR2 YYREEE (reference sequence). Germline trimming cut 4 bases from V and 11 bases from J; bases unmatched to any gene: 13. The CDR3 is 14 amino acids. CDR3 region: CASSQTGVINEQYF. The CDR3 bases are TGTGCCAGCAGCCAGACAGGGGTAATAAATGAGCAGTACTTC.

The chain joins TRBV9 to TRBJ1-5; 9 bases are a match to TRBD1. The junction had 4 bases not matched to a gene; V was cut back by 4 bases and J by 5 bases. In germline, CDR1 is SGDLS, CDR2 YYNGEE. The CDR3 extends over 14 amino acids. CDR3 sequence reads: CASSTGQGYQPQHF. The DNA for the CDR3 is TGTGCCAGCAGCACTGGACAGGGGTATCAGCCCCAGCATTTT.

In this sample, this clonotype turned up a few times. In DNA, the CDR3 is TGTGCCAGCAGCCCGGGAGTCGGCGGTAGGGAGCAGTACTTC. Protein product: CASSPGVGGREQYF. This chain links TRBV3-1 with TRBJ2-7; a weak D match, TRBD2 (6 bases). Germline lookup yields CDR1 LGHDT and CDR2 YNNKEL (reference sequence). Trimming pared 4 bases from V and 7 bases from J, leaving 17 bases between. The CDR3 contains 14 residues.

The chain has TRBV6-5 and TRBJ1-4, with D possibly TRBD1 on 6 matching bases. The CDR3 spans 15 residues. The germline gives CDR1 MNHEY, CDR2 SVGAGI. Trimming shortened V by 4 bases and J by 8 bases, and 17 bases separated the two germline ends. This CDR3 is CASSFSTGRGEKLFF. DNA for the CDR3: TGTGCCAGCAGTTTCTCTACAGGGAGGGGCGAAAAACTGTTTTTT.